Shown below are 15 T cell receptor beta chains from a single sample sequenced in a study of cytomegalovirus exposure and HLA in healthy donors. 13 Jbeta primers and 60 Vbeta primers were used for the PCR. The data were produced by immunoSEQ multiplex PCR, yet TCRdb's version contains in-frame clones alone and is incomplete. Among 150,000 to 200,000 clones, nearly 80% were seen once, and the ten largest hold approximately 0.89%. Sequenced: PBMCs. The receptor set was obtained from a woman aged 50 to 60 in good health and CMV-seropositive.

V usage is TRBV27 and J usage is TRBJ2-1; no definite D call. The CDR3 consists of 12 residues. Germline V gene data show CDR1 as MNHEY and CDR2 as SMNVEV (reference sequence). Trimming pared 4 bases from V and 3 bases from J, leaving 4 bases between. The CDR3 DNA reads TGTGCCAGCAGTTCAGACTACAATGAGCAGTTCTTC. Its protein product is CASSSDYNEQFF.

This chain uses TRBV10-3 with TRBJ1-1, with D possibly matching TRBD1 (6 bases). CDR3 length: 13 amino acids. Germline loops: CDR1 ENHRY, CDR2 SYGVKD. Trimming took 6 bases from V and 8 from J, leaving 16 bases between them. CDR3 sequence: CAIRNYREGEAFF. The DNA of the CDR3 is TGTGCCATCAGAAACTACAGGGAAGGGGAAGCTTTCTTT.

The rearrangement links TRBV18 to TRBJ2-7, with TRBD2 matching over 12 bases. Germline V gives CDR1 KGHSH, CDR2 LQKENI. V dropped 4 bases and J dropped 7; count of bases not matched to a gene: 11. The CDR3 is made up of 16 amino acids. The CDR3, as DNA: TGTGCCAGCTCACTGCTAGCGGGGGGGCCATCGTGGGAGCAGTACTTC. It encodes CASSLLAGGPSWEQYF.

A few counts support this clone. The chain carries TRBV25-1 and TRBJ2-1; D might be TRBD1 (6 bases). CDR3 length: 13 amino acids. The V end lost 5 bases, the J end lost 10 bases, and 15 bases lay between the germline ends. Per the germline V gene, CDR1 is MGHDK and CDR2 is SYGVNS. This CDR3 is CASSKQGHGEQFF. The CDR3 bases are TGTGCCAGCAGTAAACAGGGTCACGGGGAGCAGTTCTTC.

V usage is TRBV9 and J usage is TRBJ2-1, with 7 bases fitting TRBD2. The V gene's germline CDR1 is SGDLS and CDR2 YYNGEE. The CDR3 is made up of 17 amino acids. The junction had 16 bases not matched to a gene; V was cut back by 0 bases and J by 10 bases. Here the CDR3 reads CASSVEVGGRAITEQFF. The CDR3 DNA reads TGTGCCAGCAGCGTAGAGGTGGGGGGGAGGGCCATCACGGAGCAGTTCTTC.

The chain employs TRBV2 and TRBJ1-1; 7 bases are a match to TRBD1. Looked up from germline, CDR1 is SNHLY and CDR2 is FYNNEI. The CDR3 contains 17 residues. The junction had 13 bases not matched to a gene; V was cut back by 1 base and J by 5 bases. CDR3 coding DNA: TGTGCCAGCAGTGAAGAGGGGGCAGGGAACGGAAGGACTGAAGCTTTCTTT. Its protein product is CASSEEGAGNGRTEAFF.

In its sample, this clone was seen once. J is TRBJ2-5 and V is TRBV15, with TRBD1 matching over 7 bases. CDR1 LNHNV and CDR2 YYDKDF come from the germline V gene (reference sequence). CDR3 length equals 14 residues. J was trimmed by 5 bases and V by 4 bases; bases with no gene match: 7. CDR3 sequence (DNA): TGTGCCACCAGCACAAGACAGGGTCGGGAGACCCAGTACTTC. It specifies CATSTRQGRETQYF.

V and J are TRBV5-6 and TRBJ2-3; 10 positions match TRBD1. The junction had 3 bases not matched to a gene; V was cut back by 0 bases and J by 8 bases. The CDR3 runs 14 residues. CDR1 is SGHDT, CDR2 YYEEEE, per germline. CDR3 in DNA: TGTGCCAGCAGCTTGGGGACAGGGGGAAGTACGCAGTATTTT. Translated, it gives CASSLGTGGSTQYF.

The CDR3 protein is CASSSTGGPYEQYF. CDR3 nucleotides: TGTGCCAGCAGCTCAACGGGGGGTCCCTACGAGCAGTACTTC. The chain joins TRBV14 to TRBJ2-7; 7 bases line up with TRBD2. After removal of 5 bases from V and 2 bases from J, the junction contained 6 bases not matched to a gene. Germline CDR1 and CDR2: SGHDN and FVKESK. This CDR3 is built from 14 residues.

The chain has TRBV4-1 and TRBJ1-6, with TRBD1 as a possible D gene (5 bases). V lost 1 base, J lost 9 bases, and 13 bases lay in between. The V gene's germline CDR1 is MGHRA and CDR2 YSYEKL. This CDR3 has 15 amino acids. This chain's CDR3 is CASSQVLGVGSPLHF. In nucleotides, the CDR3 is TGCGCCAGCAGCCAAGTGTTAGGGGTGGGTTCACCCCTCCACTTT.

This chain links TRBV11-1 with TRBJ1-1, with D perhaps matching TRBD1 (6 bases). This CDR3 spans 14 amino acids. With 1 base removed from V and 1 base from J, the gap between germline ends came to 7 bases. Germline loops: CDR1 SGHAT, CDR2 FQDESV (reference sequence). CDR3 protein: CASSLDRENTEAFF. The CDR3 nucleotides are TGTGCCAGCAGCTTAGACAGGGAGAACACTGAAGCTTTCTTT. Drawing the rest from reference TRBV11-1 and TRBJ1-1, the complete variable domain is EAEVAQSPRYKITEKSQAVAFWCDPISGHATLYWYRQILGQGPELLVQFQDESVVDDSQLPKDRFSAERLKGVDSTLKIQPAELGDSAMYLCASSLDRENTEAFFGQGTRLTVV.

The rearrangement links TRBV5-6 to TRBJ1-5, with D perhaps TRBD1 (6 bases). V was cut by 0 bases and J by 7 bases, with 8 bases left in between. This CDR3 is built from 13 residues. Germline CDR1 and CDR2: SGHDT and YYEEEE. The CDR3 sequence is CASSLGGQQPQHF. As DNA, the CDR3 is TGTGCCAGCAGCTTGGGGGGGCAGCAGCCCCAGCATTTT.

The CDR3 coding sequence is TGTGCCAGCAGGTGGAACGCGGGGTCAGGACAGCCCCAGCATTTT. Translated: CASRWNAGSGQPQHF. V gene TRBV28 combines with J gene TRBJ1-5; D is unclear. V was cut by 6 bases and J by 7 bases, with 19 bases left in between. This CDR3 region has 15 residues. Germline values: CDR1 MDHEN, CDR2 SYDVKM.

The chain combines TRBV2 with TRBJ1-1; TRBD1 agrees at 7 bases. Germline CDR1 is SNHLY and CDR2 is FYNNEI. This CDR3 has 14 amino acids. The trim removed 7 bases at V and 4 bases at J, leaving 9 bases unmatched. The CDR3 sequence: CASNHRGLSTEAFF. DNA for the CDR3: TGTGCCAGCAACCACAGGGGACTCAGCACTGAAGCTTTCTTT.

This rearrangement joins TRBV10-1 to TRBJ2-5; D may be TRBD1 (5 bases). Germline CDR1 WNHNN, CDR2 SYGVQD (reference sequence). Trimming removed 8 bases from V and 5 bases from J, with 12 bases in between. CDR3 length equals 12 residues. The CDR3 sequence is CASSAGSETQYF. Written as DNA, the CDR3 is TGCGCCAGCTCTGCAGGGTCGGAGACCCAGTACTTC.